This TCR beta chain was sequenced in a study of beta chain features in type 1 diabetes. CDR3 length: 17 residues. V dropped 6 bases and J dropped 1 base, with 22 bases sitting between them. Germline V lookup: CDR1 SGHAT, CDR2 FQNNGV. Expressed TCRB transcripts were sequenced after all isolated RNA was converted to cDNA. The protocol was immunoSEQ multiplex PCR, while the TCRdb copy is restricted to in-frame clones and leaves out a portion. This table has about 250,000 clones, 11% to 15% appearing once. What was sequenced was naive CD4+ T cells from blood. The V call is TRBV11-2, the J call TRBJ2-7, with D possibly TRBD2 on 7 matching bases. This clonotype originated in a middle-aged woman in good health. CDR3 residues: CASRYPGRGGGSYEQYF. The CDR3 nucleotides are TGTGCCAGCAGATACCCCGGTAGGGGGGGCGGGTCCTACGAGCAGTACTTC.